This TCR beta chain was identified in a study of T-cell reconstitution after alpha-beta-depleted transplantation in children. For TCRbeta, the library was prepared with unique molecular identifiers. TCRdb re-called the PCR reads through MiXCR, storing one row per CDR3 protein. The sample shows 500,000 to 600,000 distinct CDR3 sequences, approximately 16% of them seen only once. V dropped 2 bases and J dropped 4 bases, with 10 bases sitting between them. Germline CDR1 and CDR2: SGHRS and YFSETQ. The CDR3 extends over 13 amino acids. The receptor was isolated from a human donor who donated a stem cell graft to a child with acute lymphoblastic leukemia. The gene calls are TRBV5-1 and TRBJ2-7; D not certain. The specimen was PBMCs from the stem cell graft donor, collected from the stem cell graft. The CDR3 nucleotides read TGCGCCAGCAGCTTCTCAGCCGAATACGAGCAGTACTTC. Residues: CASSFSAEYEQYF.